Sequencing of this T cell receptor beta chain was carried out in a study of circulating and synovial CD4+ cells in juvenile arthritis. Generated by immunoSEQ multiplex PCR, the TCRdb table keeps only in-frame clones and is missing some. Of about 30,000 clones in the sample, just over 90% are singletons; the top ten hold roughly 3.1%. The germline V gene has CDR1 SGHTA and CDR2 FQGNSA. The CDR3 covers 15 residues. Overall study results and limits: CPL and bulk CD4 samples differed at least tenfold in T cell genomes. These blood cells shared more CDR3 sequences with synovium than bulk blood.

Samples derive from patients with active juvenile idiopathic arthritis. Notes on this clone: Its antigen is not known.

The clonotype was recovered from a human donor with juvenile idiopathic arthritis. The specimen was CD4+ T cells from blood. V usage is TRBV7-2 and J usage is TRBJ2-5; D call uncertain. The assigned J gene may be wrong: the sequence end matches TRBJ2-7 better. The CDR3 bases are TGTGCCAGCAGCTTAGAAAGGAGTTTGGCCTACGAGCAGTACTTC. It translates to CASSLERSLAYEQYF.